This is a list of T cell receptor beta chains from one sample in a study of blood T cell repertoires in COVID-19. Data came from immunoSEQ multiplex PCR; TCRdb stores just in-frame clones and leaves some out. The sample has approximately 310,000 clones; approximately 83% are singletons. Input material: PBMCs or T cells enriched from blood (not recorded which). These TCRs come from a man aged 25 to 40 who had recovered from COVID-19. Both conserved end residues are part of each CDR3. A D gene is named only where the DNA matches it firmly. Where a row states a size, it is once, few, many or the class of an expanded clone; other rows omit it.

abundance: .; v_gene: TRBV5-4; j_gene: TRBJ2-7; d_gene: TRBD1; CDR3nt: TGTGCCAGCAGTCCAGGAGGACAGGGGAACTACGAGCAGTACTTC; CDR3aa: CASSPGGQGNYEQYF
abundance: .; v_gene: TRBV6-6; j_gene: TRBJ1-5; d_gene: .; CDR3nt: TGTGCCAGCAGTTCCGGGGAAGCTCAGCCCCAGCATTTT; CDR3aa: CASSSGEAQPQHF
abundance: .; v_gene: TRBV2; j_gene: TRBJ2-3; d_gene: .; CDR3nt: TGTGCCAGCAGTGGGATGCTCGGGGATACGCAGTATTTT; CDR3aa: CASSGMLGDTQYF
abundance: .; v_gene: TRBV21-1; j_gene: TRBJ2-2; d_gene: .; CDR3nt: TGTGCCAGCAGCAAAGGGAACAGGGCTTGGACCGGGGAGCTGTTTTTT; CDR3aa: CASSKGNRAWTGELFF
abundance: once; v_gene: TRBV11-2; j_gene: TRBJ2-1; d_gene: TRBD1; CDR3nt: TGTGCCAGCAGACCCCTCAGGGGGCGAGACAATGAGCAGTTCTTC; CDR3aa: CASRPLRGRDNEQFF
abundance: .; v_gene: TRBV19; j_gene: TRBJ2-7; d_gene: TRBD2; CDR3nt: TGTGCCAGTAGTATAGGACTAGCTGGCGAGCAGTACTTC; CDR3aa: CASSIGLAGEQYF
abundance: .; v_gene: TRBV15; j_gene: TRBJ2-4; d_gene: .; CDR3nt: TGTGCCACCAGCAGAGATCTTGAGGGAAAACAAGCCAAAAACATTCAGTACTTC; CDR3aa: CATSRDLEGKQAKNIQYF
abundance: .; v_gene: TRBV4-3; j_gene: TRBJ1-4; d_gene: .; CDR3nt: TGCGCCAGCAGCCAAAGGGCTGCAGGGGATGAAAAACTGTTTTTT; CDR3aa: CASSQRAAGDEKLFF
abundance: .; v_gene: TRBV6-6; j_gene: TRBJ1-2; d_gene: .; CDR3nt: TGTGCCAGCACCGTACAATATGGCTACACCTTC; CDR3aa: CASTVQYGYTF
abundance: few; v_gene: TRBV5-4; j_gene: TRBJ2-7; d_gene: .; CDR3nt: TGTGCCAGCAGCCTGGAAAACAGGGTCTACGAGCAGTACTTC; CDR3aa: CASSLENRVYEQYF
abundance: .; v_gene: TRBV10-2; j_gene: TRBJ1-1; d_gene: TRBD1; CDR3nt: TGCGCCAGCAGTGGCCAGGGGGGCACTGAAGCTTTCTTT; CDR3aa: CASSGQGGTEAFF